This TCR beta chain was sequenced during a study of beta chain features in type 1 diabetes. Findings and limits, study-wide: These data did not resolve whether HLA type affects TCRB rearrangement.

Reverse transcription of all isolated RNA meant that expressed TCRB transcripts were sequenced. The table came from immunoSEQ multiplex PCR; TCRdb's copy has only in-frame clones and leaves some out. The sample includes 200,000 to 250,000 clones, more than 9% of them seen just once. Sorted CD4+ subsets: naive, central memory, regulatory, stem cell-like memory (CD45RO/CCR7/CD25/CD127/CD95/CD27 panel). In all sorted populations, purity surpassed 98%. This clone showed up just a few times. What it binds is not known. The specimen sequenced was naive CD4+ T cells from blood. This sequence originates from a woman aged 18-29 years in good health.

The CDR3 DNA follows: TGCAGCGTTGCCAACTATGAAGCTTTCTTT. This encodes CSVANYEAFF. The chain joins TRBV29-1 to TRBJ1-1; no clear D. Trimming pared 4 bases from V and 7 bases from J, leaving 7 bases between. This CDR3 is built from 10 residues. The germline V gene encodes CDR1 SQVTM and CDR2 ANQGSEA.